This TCR beta chain was identified in a study of blood T cell repertoires in COVID-19. As for the study in general: There were acute and convalescent COVID-19 samples, and they came from the United States, Italy and Spain. T cells, B-cell-depleted T cells, or PBMCs supplied cDNA or gDNA.

In the study's own analysis: Amplifying reference gene primers gave estimates of nucleated cell counts. Clones were read by immunoSEQ multiplex PCR, and TCRdb kept only the in-frame ones, dropping some. The V and J calls and clone size come from that table; D and trimming were worked out from the DNA. Among tens of thousands of clones listed, about 80% were seen once. This CDR3 is 15 amino acids long. The germline V gene encodes CDR1 LNHDA and CDR2 SQIVND (reference sequence). V was cut by 7 bases and J by 4 bases, with 19 bases left in between. The source material was peripheral blood. The V call is TRBV19, the J call TRBJ1-1; TRBD1 is a possible D gene (5 bases). The clonotype comes from a human donor in a cohort sampled during active COVID-19. CDR3 nucleotide sequence: TGTGCCAGTACCCATTGGGGGGAAAGAGGCACTGAAGCTTTCTTT. Amino acids: CASTHWGERGTEAFF.